Below, 9 T cell receptor beta chains from the same sample are listed, as sequenced in a study of control samples from healthy donors and cancer patients. Generated by immunoSEQ multiplex PCR, the TCRdb table keeps only in-frame clones and is missing some. Of some 99,000 clones in the sample, around 89% are singletons; the top ten hold approximately 16%. Sequencing used blood. All receptors come from a woman between 45 and 65 years old in good health.

The chain couples TRBV19 to TRBJ1-1; D gene ambiguous. Germline V gives CDR1 LNHDA, CDR2 SQIVND (reference sequence). The V end lost 5 bases, the J end lost 1 base, and 14 bases lay between the germline ends. The CDR3 extends over 15 amino acids. The CDR3 DNA sequence: TGTGCCAGTAGTGGGATGCAGGAAAAGAACACTGAAGCTTTCTTT. Translating it yields CASSGMQEKNTEAFF.

The J gene is TRBJ2-5, the V gene TRBV11-2, with D possibly matching TRBD1 (6 bases). The germline V and J ends were trimmed by 2 bases and 3 bases, with 7 bases remaining between them. The length of the CDR3 is 13 residues. Germline CDR1 reads SGHAT; CDR2 reads FQNNGV. CDR3 region: CASSLTGKETQYF. CDR3 coding DNA: TGTGCCAGCAGCTTAACAGGGAAAGAGACCCAGTACTTC.

V gene TRBV6-1 combines with J gene TRBJ1-5, with D possibly matching TRBD1 (6 bases). Germline CDR1 MNHNS, CDR2 SASEGT. The CDR3 loop spans 14 amino acids. V was trimmed by 0 bases and J by 10 bases, leaving 13 bases between them. The CDR3, as DNA: TGTGCCAGCAGTGAAGCGGGGGCAGGAGGCCCCCAGCATTTT. Translation gives CASSEAGAGGPQHF.

J is TRBJ2-7 and V is TRBV12-3 or TRBV12-4; 9 bases fit TRBD1. The CDR3 is 13 residues long. V dropped 4 bases and J dropped 6; count of bases not matched to a gene: 4. DNA of the CDR3: TGTGCCAGCAGTTCGGGGACAGGGCTCGAGCAGTACGTC. Translated, it gives CASSSGTGLEQYV.

V and J are TRBV18 and TRBJ2-3; D gene uncertain. Germline V CDR1 and CDR2: KGHSH, LQKENI. Trimming took 3 bases from V and 5 from J, leaving 6 bases between them. The CDR3 consists of 12 residues. The DNA for the CDR3 is TGTGCCAGCTCACCCGAGCAAGATACGCAGTATTTT. Encoded protein: CASSPEQDTQYF.

This chain links TRBV18 with TRBJ2-1; 7 nucleotides match TRBD1. This CDR3 region has 13 residues. Germline loops: CDR1 KGHSH, CDR2 LQKENI. V lost 3 bases to trimming and J lost 5 bases; unmatched junction nucleotides: 1. The CDR3 spells CASSPGQNNEQFF. CDR3 nucleotides: TGTGCCAGCTCACCGGGACAGAACAATGAGCAGTTCTTC.

This chain links TRBV19 with TRBJ1-1; D gene uncertain. The CDR3 consists of 15 residues. Between the trimmed V and J ends, which lost 4 bases and 2 bases, there was a span of 14 bases. Germline values: CDR1 LNHDA, CDR2 SQIVND (reference sequence). CDR3 protein: CASSTRWAENTEAFF. Here the CDR3 DNA reads TGTGCCAGTAGTACCAGATGGGCAGAAAACACTGAAGCTTTCTTT. Full variable domain (remainder filled in from reference TRBV19 and TRBJ1-1): DGGITQSPKYLFRKEGQNVTLSCEQNLNHDAMYWYRQDPGQGLRLIYYSQIVNDFQKGDIAEGYSVSREKKESFPLTVTSAQKNPTAFYLCASSTRWAENTEAFFGQGTRLTVV.

The chain has TRBV7-2 and TRBJ2-3; D is ambiguous. V was pared by 5 bases and J by 2 bases, with 8 bases between. Germline CDR1 reads SGHTA; CDR2 reads FQGNSA. The length of the CDR3 is 13 residues. Here the CDR3 DNA reads TGTGCCAGCAGCCCCTCTAACACAGATACGCAGTATTTT. It translates to CASSPSNTDTQYF.

This chain uses TRBV6-4 with TRBJ2-6; D call uncertain. The ends were cut back, 4 bases at V and 1 base at J, with 8 bases in the middle. This CDR3 spans 15 amino acids. The germline V gene has CDR1 MRHNA and CDR2 SNTAGT. CDR3: CASSAGVSGANVLTF. CDR3 coding DNA: TGTGCCAGCAGTGCGGGCGTGTCTGGGGCCAACGTCCTGACTTTC.